The entry below gives a single TCR beta chain sequence along with its context. The antigen remains unidentified. This specimen belongs to a study of PD-1 blockade in classical Hodgkin lymphoma. Sequencing was performed with immunoSEQ multiplex PCR; in TCRdb, only in-frame clones are kept and a portion is missing. This sample has fewer than 100,000 clones; about nine tenths occur once, and the top ten carry 2.8%. Notes on the study in general: CD4+ TCR diversity, unlike CD8+, rose significantly by C4D1. Complete responders entered with baseline diversity on par with newly diagnosed patients, the results showed.

Every one of the patients relapsed after autologous stem cell transplantation (brentuximab vedotin exposure was variable). This receptor was taken from a human donor with classical Hodgkin lymphoma. Specimen: peripheral blood mononuclear cells (PBMCs), collected at baseline.

The DNA for the CDR3 is TGTGCCATCGGGACTAGCGGGAAACAAGGCGGGGAGCTGTTTTTT. It is translated as CAIGTSGKQGGELFF. The genes are TRBV10-3 and TRBJ2-2, with 13 bases matching TRBD2. The CDR3 consists of 15 residues. Germline trimming cut 8 bases from V and 7 bases from J; bases unmatched to any gene: 7. Germline CDR1 and CDR2: ENHRY and SYGVKD.